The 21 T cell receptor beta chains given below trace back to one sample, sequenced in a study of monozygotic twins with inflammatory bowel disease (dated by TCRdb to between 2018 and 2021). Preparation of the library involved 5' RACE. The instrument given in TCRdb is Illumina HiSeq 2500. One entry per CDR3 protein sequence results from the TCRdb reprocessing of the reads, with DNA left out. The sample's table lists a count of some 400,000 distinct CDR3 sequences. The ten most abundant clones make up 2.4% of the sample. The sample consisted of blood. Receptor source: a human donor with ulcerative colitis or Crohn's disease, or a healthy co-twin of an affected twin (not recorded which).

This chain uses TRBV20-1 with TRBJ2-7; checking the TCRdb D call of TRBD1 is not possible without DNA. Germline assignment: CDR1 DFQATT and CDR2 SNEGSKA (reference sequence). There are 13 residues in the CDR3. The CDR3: CSAQPTGQYEQYF.

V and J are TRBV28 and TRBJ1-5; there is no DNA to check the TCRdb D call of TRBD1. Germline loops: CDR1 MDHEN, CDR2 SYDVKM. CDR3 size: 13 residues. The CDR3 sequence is CASLTGLDQPQHF.

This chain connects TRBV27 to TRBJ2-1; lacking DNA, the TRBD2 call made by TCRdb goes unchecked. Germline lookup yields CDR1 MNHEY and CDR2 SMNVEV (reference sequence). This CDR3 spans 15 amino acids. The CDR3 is CASTRAGGPYNEQFF.

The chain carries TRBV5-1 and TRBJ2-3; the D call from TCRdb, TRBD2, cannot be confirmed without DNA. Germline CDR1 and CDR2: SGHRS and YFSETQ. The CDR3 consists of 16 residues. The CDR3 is CASSPSRRLGTDTQYF.

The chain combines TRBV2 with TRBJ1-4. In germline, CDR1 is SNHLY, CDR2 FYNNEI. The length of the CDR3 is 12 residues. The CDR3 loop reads CASKATNEKLFF.

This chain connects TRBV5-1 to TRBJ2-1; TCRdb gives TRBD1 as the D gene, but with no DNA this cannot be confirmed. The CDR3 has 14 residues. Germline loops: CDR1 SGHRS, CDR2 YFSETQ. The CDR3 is CASSLRDGFNEQFF. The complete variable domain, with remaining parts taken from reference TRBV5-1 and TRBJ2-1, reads KAGVTQTPRYLIKTRGQQVTLSCSPISGHRSVSWYQQTPGQGLQFLFEYFSETQRNKGNFPGRFSGRQFSNSRSEMNVSTLELGDSALYLCASSLRDGFNEQFFGPGTRLTVL.

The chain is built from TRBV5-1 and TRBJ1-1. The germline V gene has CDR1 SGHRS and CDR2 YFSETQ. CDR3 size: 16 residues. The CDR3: CASSPEGRRVNTEAFF.

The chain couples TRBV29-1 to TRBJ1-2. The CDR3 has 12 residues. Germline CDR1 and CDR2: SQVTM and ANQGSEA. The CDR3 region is CSVADGFQGYTF.

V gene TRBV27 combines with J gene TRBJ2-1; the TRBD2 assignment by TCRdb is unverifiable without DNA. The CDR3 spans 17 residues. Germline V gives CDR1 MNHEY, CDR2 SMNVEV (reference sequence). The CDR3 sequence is CASSSSPLGRSYNEQFF.

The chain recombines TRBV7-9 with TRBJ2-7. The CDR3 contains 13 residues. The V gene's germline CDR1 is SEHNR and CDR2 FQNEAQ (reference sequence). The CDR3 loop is CASSLSSTYEQYF.

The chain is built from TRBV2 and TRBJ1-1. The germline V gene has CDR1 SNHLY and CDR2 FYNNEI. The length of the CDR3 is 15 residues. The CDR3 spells CASSGTGTIGSEAFF.

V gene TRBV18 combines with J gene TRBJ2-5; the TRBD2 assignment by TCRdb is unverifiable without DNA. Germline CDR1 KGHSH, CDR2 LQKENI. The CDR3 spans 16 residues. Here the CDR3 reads CASSPPGLTYQETQYF.

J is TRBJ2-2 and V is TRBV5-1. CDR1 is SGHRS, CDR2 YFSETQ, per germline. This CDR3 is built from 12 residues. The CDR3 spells CASRPYTGELFF. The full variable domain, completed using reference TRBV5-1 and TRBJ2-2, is KAGVTQTPRYLIKTRGQQVTLSCSPISGHRSVSWYQQTPGQGLQFLFEYFSETQRNKGNFPGRFSGRQFSNSRSEMNVSTLELGDSALYLCASRPYTGELFFGEGSRLTVL.

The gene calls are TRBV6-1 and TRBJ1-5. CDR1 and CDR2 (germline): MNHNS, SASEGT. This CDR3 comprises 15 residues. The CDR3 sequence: CASSEFGLGDQPQHF.

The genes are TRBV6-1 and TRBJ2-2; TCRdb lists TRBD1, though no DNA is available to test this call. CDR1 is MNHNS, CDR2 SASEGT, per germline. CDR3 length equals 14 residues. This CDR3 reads CASSRQAGYRELFF.

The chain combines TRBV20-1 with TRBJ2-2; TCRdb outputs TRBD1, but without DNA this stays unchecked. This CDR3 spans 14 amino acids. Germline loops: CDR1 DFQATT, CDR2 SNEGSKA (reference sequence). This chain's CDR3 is CSASSRDTTGELFF.

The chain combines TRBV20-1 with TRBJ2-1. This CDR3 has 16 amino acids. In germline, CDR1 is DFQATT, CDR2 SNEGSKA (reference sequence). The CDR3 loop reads CSARLGMSVRYNEQFF.

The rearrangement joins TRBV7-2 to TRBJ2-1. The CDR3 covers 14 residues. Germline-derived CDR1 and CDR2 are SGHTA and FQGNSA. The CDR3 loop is CASSLGGNHNEQFF.

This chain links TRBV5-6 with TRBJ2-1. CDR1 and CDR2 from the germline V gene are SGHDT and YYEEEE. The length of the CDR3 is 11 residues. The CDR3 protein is CASTLGGEQFF.

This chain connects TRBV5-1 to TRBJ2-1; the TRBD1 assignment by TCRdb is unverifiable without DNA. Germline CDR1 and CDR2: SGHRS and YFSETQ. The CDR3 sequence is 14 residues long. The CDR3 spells CASQRDRGGNEQFF. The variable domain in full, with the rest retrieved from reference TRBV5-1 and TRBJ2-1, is KAGVTQTPRYLIKTRGQQVTLSCSPISGHRSVSWYQQTPGQGLQFLFEYFSETQRNKGNFPGRFSGRQFSNSRSEMNVSTLELGDSALYLCASQRDRGGNEQFFGPGTRLTVL.

This CDR3 is CASARTSGGEQFF. The genes are TRBV19 and TRBJ2-1; as DNA is missing, the TRBD2 call by TCRdb cannot be tested. The CDR3 spans 13 residues. Germline values: CDR1 LNHDA, CDR2 SQIVND (reference sequence).